Shown below are 5 T cell receptor beta chains from a single sample sequenced in a study of type 1 and type 2 diabetes patients (dated by TCRdb to the mid-2010s). The sequencing machine was an Illumina MiSeq. TCRbeta CDR3 amplification used genomic DNA from the sorted T cell subsets as template. The TCRbeta CDR3 region was amplified by multiplex PCR with 30 forward and 13 reverse primers. TCRdb applied fastp at Q25 and MiXCR to the public reads, then kept only in-frame beta chains. Entries that share a CDR3 protein sequence are merged under the most common genes and DNA. The sample table lists 250,000 or so distinct CDR3 sequences, around 47% of them with a count of one. The ten biggest clones cover roughly 15% of the sample. The specimen sequenced was peripheral blood mononuclear cells (PBMCs). The receptors here all came from a man in his late teens or twenties with type 2 diabetes.

The chain is built from TRBV18 and TRBJ1-1; D gene unclear. The CDR3 is 14 amino acids. V shed 0 bases and J shed 1 base, with 6 bases lying between them. Germline assignment: CDR1 KGHSH and CDR2 LQKENI. CDR3 in amino acids: CASSPPNGNTEAFF. The CDR3 region has the DNA TGTGCCAGCTCACCACCGAACGGGAACACTGAAGCTTTCTTT.

This clonotype came up a few times. The chain uses TRBV20-1 and TRBJ2-7; D might be TRBD2 (5 bases). There are 16 residues in the CDR3. In germline, CDR1 is DFQATT, CDR2 SNEGSKA (reference sequence). The V end lost 2 bases, the J end lost 4 bases, and 21 bases lay between the germline ends. DNA for the CDR3: TGCAGTGCTAGAAAGCCTCGGTTGGGAGATTGGTACGAGCAGTACTTC. Protein product: CSARKPRLGDWYEQYF.

This clonotype was counted between two and nine times. This rearrangement joins TRBV2 to TRBJ1-2; 8 nucleotides align to TRBD1. The CDR3 contains 13 residues. Germline V gene data show CDR1 as SNHLY and CDR2 as FYNNEI. V trimming: 7 bases; J trimming: 7 bases; junction bases outside the gene matches: 8. In DNA form, the CDR3 reads TGTGCCAGCAATCAACAGGGGGAAGTTGGCTACACCTTC. The encoded protein is CASNQQGEVGYTF. Using reference TRBV2 and TRBJ1-2 for the parts outside the CDR3, the full variable domain is EPEVTQTPSHQVTQMGQEVILRCVPISNHLYFYWYRQILGQKVEFLVSFYNNEISEKSEIFDDQFSVERPDGSNFTLKIRSTKLEDSAMYFCASNQQGEVGYTFGSGTRLTVV.

This chain links TRBV10-3 with TRBJ1-2, with 7 bases matching TRBD1. V lost 10 bases and J lost 4; bases outside the gene matches: 21. Germline lookup yields CDR1 ENHRY and CDR2 SYGVKD. This CDR3 has 17 residues. The CDR3 protein is CATNKPGTEGPGYGYTF. The CDR3 region has the DNA TGTGCCACCAACAAGCCCGGGACAGAAGGTCCCGGCTATGGCTACACCTTC.

The genes are TRBV19 and TRBJ1-4, with D unresolved. The germline V gene encodes CDR1 LNHDA and CDR2 SQIVND (reference sequence). The CDR3 sequence is 15 residues long. Trimming took off 5 bases at V and 0 bases at J, with 10 bases between the two ends. This chain's CDR3 is CASSQRVTTNEKLFF. The CDR3 nucleotides are TGTGCCAGTAGTCAGCGTGTGACAACTAATGAAAAACTGTTTTTT.